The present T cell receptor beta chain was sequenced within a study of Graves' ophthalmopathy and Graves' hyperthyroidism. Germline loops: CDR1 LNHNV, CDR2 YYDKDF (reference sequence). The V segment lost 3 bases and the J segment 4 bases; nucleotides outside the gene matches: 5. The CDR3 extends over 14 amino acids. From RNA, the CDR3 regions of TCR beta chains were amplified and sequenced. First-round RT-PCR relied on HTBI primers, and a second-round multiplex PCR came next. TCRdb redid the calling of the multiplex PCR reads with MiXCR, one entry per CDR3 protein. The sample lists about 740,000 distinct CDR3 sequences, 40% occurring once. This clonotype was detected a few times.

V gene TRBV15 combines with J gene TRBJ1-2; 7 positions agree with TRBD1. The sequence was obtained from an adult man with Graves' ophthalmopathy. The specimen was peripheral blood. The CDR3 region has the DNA TGTGCCACCAGCAGTGAGGGACAGATCTATGGCTACACCTTC. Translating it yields CATSSEGQIYGYTF.